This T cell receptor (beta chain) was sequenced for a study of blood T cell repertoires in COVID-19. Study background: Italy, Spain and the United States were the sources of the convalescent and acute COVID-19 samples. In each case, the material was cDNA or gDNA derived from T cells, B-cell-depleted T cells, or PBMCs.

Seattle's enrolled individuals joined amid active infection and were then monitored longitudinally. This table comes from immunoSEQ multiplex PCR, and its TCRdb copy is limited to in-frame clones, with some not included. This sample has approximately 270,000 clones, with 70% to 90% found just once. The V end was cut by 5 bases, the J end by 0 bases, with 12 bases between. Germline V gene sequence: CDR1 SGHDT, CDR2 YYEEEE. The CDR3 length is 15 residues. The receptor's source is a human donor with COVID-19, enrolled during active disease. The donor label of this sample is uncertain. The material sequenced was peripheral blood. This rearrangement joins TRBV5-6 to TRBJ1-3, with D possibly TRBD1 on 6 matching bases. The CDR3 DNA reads TGTGCCAGCAGTTTTACAGGGTACTCTGGAAACACCATATATTTT. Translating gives CASSFTGYSGNTIYF.